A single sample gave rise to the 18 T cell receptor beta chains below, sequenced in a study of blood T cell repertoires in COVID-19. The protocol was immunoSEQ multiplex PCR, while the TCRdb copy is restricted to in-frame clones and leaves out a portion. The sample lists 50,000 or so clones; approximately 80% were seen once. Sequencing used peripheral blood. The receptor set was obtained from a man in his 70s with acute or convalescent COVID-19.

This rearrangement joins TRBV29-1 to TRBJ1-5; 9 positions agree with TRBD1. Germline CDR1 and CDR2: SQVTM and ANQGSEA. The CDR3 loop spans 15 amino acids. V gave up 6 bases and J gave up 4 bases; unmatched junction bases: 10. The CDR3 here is CSVLESGQGNQPQHF. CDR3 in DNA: TGCAGCGTACTTGAGTCCGGACAGGGGAATCAGCCCCAGCATTTT.

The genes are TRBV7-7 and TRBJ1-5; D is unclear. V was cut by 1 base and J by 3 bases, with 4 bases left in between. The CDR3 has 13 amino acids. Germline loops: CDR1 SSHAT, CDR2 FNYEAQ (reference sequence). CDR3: CASSLDINQPQHF. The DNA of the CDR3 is TGTGCCAGCAGCTTAGACATCAATCAGCCCCAGCATTTT. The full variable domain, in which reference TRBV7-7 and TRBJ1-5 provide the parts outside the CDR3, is GAGVSQSPRYKVTKRGQDVTLRCDPISSHATLYWYQQALGQGPEFLTYFNYEAQPDKSGLPSDRFSAERPEGSISTLTIQRTEQRDSAMYRCASSLDINQPQHFGDGTRLSIL.

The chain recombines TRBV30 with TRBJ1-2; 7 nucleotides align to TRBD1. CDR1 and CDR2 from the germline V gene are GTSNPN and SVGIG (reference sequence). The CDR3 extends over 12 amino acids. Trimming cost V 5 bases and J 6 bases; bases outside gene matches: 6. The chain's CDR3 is CAWRQGGDGYTF. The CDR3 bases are TGTGCCTGGCGCCAGGGGGGAGATGGCTACACCTTC.

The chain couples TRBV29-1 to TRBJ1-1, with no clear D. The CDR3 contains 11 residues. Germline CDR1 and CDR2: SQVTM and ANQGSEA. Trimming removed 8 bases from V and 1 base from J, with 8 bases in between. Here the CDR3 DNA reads TGCAGCTACAGTGGGAACACTGAAGCTTTCTTT. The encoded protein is CSYSGNTEAFF.

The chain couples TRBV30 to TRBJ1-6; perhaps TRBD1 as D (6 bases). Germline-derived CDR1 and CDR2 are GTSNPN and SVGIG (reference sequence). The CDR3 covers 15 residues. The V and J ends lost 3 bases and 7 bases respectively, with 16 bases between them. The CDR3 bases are TGTGCCTGGAGGGGGTGGACAGCGCGGAATTCACCCCTCCACTTT. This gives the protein CAWRGWTARNSPLHF.

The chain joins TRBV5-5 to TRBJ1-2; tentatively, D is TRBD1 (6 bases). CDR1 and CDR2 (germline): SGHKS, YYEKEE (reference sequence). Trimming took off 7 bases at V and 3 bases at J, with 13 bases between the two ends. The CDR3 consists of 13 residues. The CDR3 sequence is CASRYREDYGYTF. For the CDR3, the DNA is TGTGCCAGCCGCTACAGGGAAGACTATGGCTACACCTTC.

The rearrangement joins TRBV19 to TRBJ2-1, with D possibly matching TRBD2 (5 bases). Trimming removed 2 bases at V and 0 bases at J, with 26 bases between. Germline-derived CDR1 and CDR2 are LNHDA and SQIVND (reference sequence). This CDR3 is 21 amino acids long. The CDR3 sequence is CASSIRRTGRGPNTSYNEQFF. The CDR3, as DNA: TGTGCCAGTAGTATACGGCGCACCGGACGGGGTCCCAATACCTCCTACAATGAGCAGTTCTTC.

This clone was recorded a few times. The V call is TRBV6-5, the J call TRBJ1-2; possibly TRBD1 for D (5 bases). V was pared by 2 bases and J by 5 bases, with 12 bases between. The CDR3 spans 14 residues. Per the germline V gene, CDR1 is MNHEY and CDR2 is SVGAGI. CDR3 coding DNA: TGTGCCAGCAGTTACGCCAGGGCGGGGTATGGCTACACCTTC. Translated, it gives CASSYARAGYGYTF.

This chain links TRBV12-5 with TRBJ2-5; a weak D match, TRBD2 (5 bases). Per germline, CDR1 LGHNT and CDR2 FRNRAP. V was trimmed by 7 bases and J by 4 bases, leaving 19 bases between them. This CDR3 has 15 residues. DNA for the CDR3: TGTGCTAGTGCCCCCGGACTCAGGAAGCGAGAGACCCAGTACTTC. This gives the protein CASAPGLRKRETQYF.

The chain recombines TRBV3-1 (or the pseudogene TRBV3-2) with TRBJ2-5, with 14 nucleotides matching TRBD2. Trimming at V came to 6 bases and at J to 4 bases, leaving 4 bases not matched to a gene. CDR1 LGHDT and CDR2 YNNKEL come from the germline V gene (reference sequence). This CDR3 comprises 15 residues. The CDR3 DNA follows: TGTGCCAGCAGTTGGACTAGCGGGAGGTTAGAGACCCAGTACTTC. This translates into CASSWTSGRLETQYF.

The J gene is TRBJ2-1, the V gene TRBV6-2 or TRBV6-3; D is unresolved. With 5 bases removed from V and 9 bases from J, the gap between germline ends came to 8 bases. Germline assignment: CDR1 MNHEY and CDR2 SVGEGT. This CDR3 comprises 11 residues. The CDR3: CASSPSTEQFF. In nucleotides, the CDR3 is TGTGCCAGCAGTCCCAGTACTGAGCAGTTCTTC.

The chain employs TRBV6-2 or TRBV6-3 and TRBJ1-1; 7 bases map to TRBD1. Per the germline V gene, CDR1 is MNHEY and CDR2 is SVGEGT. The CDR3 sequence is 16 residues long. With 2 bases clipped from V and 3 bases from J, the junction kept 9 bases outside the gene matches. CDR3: CASSYPSDRVDTEAFF. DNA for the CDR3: TGTGCCAGCAGTTACCCCTCTGACAGGGTGGACACTGAAGCTTTCTTT.

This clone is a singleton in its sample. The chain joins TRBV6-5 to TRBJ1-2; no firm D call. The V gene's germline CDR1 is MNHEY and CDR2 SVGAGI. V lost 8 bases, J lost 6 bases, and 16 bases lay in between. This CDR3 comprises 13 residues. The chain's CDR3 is CASRSWAENGYTF. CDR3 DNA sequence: TGTGCCAGCCGTTCTTGGGCAGAAAATGGCTACACCTTC.

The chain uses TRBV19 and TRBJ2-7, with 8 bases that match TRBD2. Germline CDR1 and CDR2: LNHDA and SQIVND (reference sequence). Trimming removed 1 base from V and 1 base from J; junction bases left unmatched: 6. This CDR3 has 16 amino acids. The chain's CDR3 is CASSIGSSGPSYEQYF. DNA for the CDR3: TGTGCCAGTAGTATAGGATCTAGCGGGCCGTCCTACGAGCAGTACTTC.

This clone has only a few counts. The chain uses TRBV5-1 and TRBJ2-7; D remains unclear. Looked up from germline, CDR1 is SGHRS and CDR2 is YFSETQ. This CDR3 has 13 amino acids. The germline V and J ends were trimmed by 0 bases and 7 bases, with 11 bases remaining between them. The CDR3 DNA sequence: TGCGCCAGCAGCTTGGACCTTACGGTGGAGCAGTACTTC. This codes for CASSLDLTVEQYF.

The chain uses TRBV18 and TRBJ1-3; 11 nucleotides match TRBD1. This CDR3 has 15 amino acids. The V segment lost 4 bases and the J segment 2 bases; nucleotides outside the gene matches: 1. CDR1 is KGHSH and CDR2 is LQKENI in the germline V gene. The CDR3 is CASSQDRGPGNTIYF. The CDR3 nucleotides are TGTGCCAGCTCACAGGACAGGGGGCCTGGAAACACCATATATTTT.

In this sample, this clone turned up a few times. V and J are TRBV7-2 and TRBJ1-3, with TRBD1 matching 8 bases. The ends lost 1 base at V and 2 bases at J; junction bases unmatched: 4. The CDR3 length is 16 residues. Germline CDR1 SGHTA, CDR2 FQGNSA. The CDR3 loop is CASSLGPTGAGNTIYF. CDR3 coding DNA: TGTGCCAGCAGCTTAGGCCCGACAGGGGCTGGAAACACCATATATTTT.

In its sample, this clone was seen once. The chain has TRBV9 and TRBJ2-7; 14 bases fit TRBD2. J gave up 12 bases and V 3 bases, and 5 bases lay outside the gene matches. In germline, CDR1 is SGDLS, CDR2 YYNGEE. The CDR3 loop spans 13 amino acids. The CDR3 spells CASSAGTSGSSYF. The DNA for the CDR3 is TGTGCCAGCAGCGCCGGGACTAGCGGGAGTTCGTACTTC.